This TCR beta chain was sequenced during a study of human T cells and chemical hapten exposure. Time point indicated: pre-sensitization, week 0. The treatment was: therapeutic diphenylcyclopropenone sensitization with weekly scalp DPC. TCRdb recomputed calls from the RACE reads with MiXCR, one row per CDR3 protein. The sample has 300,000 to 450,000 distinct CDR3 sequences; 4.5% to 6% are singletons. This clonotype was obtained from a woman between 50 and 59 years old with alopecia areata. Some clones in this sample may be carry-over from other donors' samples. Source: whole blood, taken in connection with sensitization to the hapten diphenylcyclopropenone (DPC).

The CDR3 DNA reads as TGTGCCAGCAGATGGTCGGGGGGGCCCTACGAGCAGTACTTC. It specifies CASRWSGGPYEQYF. V usage is TRBV27 and J usage is TRBJ2-7; 8 positions agree with TRBD2. This CDR3 comprises 14 residues. Germline-derived CDR1 and CDR2 are MNHEY and SMNVEV (reference sequence). Trimming cost V 6 bases and J 2 bases; bases outside gene matches: 6.